The TCR beta chain described here comes from a study of PD-1 blockade in classical Hodgkin lymphoma. Findings of the study overall: Later analyses included only patients treated at least 1 year post-ASCT.

Each patient relapsed following autologous stem cell transplantation, and prior brentuximab vedotin exposure differed. Relapsed/refractory classical Hodgkin lymphoma patients had complete, partial or progressive responses. About this clone: The antigen remains unidentified.

Germline lookup yields CDR1 MNHNS and CDR2 SASEGT. Trimming pared 8 bases from V and 2 bases from J, leaving 9 bases between. This CDR3 contains 13 residues. The assay was immunoSEQ multiplex PCR, and TCRdb's table has in-frame clones only and misses some. The sample carries more than 15,000 clones, roughly 67% recorded once. The chain uses TRBV6-1 and TRBJ2-2; D possibly corresponds to TRBD2 (5 bases). The sequencing here drew on peripheral blood mononuclear cells (PBMCs), taken before the second cycle of nivolumab. This clonotype was obtained from a human donor with classical Hodgkin lymphoma. The chain's CDR3 is CASDRGNTGELFF. CDR3 bases: TGTGCCAGCGACCGGGGAAACACCGGGGAGCTGTTTTTT.